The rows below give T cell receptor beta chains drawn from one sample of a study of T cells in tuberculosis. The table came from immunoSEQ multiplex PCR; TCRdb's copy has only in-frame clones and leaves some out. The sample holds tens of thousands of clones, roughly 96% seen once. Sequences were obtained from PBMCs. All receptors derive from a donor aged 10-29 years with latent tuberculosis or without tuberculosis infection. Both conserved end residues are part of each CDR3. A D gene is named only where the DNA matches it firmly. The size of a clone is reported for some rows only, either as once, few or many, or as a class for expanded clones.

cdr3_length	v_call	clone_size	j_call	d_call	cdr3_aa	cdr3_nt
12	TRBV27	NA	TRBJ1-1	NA	CASRRRNTEAFF	TGTGCCAGCAGGCGTCGGAACACTGAAGCTTTCTTT
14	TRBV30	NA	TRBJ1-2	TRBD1	CAWSDLQGASGYTF	TGTGCCTGGAGCGATCTACAGGGGGCAAGTGGCTACACCTTC
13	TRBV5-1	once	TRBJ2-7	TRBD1	CASSRDRAIEQYF	TGCGCCAGCAGCCGCGACAGGGCCATCGAGCAGTACTTC
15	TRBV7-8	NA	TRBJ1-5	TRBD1	CASSLGGTVNQPQHF	TGTGCCAGCAGCTTAGGCGGGACAGTGAATCAGCCCCAGCATTTT
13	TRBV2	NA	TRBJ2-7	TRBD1	CASKGTDSYEQYF	TGTGCCAGCAAGGGGACAGACTCCTACGAGCAGTACTTC
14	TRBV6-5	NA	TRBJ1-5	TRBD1	CASSSDRDGQPQHF	TGTGCCAGCAGTTCGGACAGGGATGGACAGCCCCAGCATTTT
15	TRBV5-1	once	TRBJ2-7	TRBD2	CASSLAATSGYEQYF	TGCGCCAGCAGCTTGGCGGCGACTAGCGGGTACGAGCAGTACTTC
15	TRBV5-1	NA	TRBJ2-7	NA	CASSGDGSYSYEQYF	TGCGCCAGCAGCGGGGACGGGAGTTACTCCTACGAGCAGTACTTC
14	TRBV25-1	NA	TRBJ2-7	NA	CASSFRTRTYEQYF	TGTGCCAGCAGTTTTCGGACACGGACCTACGAGCAGTACTTC
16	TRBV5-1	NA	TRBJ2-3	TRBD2	CASSLGLAGGTDTQYF	TGCGCCAGCAGCTTGGGACTAGCGGGGGGAACAGATACGCAGTATTTT
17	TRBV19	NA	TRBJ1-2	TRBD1	CASSIGRLTGPNYGYTF	TGTGCCAGTAGTATAGGTCGCCTGACAGGGCCCAACTATGGCTACACCTTC
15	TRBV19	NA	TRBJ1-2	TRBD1	CASSITGQGFDGYTF	TGTGCCAGTAGTATTACCGGACAGGGATTTGATGGCTACACCTTC
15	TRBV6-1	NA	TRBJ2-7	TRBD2	CASKLERGRWYEQYF	TGTGCCAGCAAGTTAGAGCGGGGGAGGTGGTACGAGCAGTACTTC
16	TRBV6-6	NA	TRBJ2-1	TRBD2	CASSYGVSGSYNEQFF	TGTGCCAGCAGTTACGGGGTTAGCGGGAGTTACAATGAGCAGTTCTTC
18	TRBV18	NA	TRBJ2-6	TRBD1	CASSYTGDLFQGANVLTF	TGTGCCAGCTCCTACACAGGGGACCTCTTTCAAGGGGCCAACGTCCTGACTTTC
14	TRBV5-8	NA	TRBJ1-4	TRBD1	CASSPRDRDEKLFF	TGTGCCAGCAGCCCCCGGGACAGGGATGAAAAACTGTTTTTT
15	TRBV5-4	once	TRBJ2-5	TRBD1	CASSLRDRGQETQYF	TGTGCCAGCAGCCTCCGGGACAGGGGCCAAGAGACCCAGTACTTC
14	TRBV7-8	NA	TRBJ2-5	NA	CASSWGGAQETQYF	TGTGCCAGCAGTTGGGGGGGGGCCCAAGAGACCCAGTACTTC
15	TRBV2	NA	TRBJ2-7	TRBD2	CASNLAGGPRNEQYF	TGTGCCAGCAATCTAGCGGGGGGGCCGAGAAACGAGCAGTACTTC
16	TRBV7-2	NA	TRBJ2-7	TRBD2	CASTLTSGRALYEQYF	TGTGCCAGCACCTTGACTAGCGGGAGGGCCCTTTACGAGCAGTACTTC
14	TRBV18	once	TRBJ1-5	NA	CASSQSRDNQPQHF	TGTGCCAGCTCACAAAGCAGGGACAATCAGCCCCAGCATTTT
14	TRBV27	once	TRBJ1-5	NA	CASSLGGGGQPQHF	TGTGCCAGCAGTTTGGGGGGGGGAGGTCAGCCCCAGCATTTT
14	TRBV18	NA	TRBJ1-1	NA	CASSQGREDTEAFF	TGTGCCAGCTCACAGGGGCGTGAGGACACTGAAGCTTTCTTT
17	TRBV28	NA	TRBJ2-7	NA	CASSLLTGTTLSREQYF	TGTGCCAGCAGTTTATTAACAGGGACCACCCTTTCTCGGGAGCAGTACTTC
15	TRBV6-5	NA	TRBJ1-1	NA	CASSYSRQGMAEAFF	TGTGCCAGCAGTTACTCGAGGCAGGGGATGGCTGAAGCTTTCTTT
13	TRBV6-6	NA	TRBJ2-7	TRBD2	CASKRGGLYEQYF	TGTGCCAGCAAACGGGGGGGGCTCTACGAGCAGTACTTC
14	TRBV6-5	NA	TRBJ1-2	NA	CASSYSEGVRGYTF	TGTGCCAGCAGTTACTCGGAGGGAGTAAGGGGCTACACCTTC
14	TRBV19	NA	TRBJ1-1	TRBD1	CASKETGGNTEAFF	TGTGCCTCCAAAGAAACAGGGGGAAACACTGAAGCTTTCTTT
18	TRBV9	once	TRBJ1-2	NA	CASSVSGTSDSLFYGYTF	TGTGCCAGCAGCGTCTCCGGGACATCGGATTCCCTTTTCTATGGCTACACCTTC
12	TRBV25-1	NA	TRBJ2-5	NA	CASSAPIGTQYF	TGTGCCAGCAGCGCCCCAATCGGGACCCAGTACTTC
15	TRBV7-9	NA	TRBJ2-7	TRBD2	CASSFASGWGHEQYF	TGTGCCAGCAGCTTTGCTAGCGGTTGGGGACACGAGCAGTACTTC
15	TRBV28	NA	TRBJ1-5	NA	CASRLRQVGNQPQHF	TGTGCCAGCAGGCTTCGGCAGGTGGGCAATCAGCCCCAGCATTTT
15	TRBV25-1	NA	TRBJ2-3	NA	CASIFQRAGTDTQYF	TGTGCCAGCATTTTTCAGAGGGCGGGCACAGATACGCAGTATTTT
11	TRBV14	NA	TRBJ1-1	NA	CASSQWGVAFF	TGTGCCAGCAGCCAGTGGGGGGTCGCTTTCTTT
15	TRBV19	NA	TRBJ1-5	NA	CASSRQVNSNQPQHF	TGTGCCAGTAGCAGACAGGTTAATAGCAATCAGCCCCAGCATTTT
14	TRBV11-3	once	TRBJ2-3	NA	CASSFRQSTDTQYF	TGTGCCAGCAGCTTCCGACAGAGCACAGATACGCAGTATTTT
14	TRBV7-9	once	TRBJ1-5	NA	CASSPSGALQPQHF	TGTGCCAGCAGCCCTTCAGGGGCGCTTCAGCCCCAGCATTTT
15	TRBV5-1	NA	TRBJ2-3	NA	CASSLVSQVTDTQYF	TGCGCCAGCAGCTTGGTGTCGCAGGTCACAGATACGCAGTATTTT
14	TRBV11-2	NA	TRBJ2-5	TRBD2	CASSSLAGEETQYF	TGTGCCAGCAGCTCACTAGCGGGAGAAGAGACCCAGTACTTC
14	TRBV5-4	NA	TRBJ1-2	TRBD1	CASRRQGADYGYTF	TGTGCCAGCAGAAGACAGGGGGCGGACTATGGCTACACCTTC